This entry concerns a single T cell receptor (beta chain). The record originates from a study of control samples from healthy donors and cancer patients. The V and J ends lost 4 bases and 5 bases, in that order; junction bases with no gene match: 6. This CDR3 has 14 residues. Germline V gene lookup returns CDR1 SGDLS and CDR2 YYNGEE. The assay was immunoSEQ multiplex PCR, and TCRdb's table has in-frame clones only and misses some. The sample has 98,000 or so clones; about four fifths are singletons. The J gene is TRBJ1-1, the V gene TRBV9; 9 bases are a match to TRBD1. The TCR was taken from a man in his fifties or sixties in good health. The specimen sequenced was blood. In DNA form, the CDR3 reads TGTGCCAGCAGCCCCGGGACAGGGCGGACTGAAGCTTTCTTT. Amino acid sequence: CASSPGTGRTEAFF.